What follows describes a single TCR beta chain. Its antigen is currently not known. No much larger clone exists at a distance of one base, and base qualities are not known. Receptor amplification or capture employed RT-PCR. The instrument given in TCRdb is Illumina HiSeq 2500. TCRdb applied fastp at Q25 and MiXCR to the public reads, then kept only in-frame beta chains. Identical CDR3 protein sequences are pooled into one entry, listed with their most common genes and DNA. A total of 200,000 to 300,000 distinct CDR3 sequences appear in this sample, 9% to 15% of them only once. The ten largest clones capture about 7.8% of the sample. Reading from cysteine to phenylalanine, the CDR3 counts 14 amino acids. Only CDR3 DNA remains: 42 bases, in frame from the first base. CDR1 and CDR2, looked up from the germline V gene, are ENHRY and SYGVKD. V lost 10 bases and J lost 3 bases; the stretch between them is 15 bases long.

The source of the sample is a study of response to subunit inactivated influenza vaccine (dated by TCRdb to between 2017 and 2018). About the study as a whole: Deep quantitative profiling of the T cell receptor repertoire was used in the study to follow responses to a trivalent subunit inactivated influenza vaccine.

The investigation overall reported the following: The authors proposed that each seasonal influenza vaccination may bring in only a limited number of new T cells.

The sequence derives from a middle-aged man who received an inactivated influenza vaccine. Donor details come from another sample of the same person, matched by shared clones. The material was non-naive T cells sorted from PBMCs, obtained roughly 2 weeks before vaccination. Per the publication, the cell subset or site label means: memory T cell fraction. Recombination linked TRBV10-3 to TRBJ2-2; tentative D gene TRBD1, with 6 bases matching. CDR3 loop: CATETGPHTGELFF. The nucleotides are TGTGCCACGGAGACAGGTCCCCACACCGGGGAGCTGTTTTTT.